One sample yielded the 24 T cell receptor beta chains listed below, sequenced in a study of technical replicates of blood from several donors. The repertoire was sequenced with immunoSEQ multiplex PCR; TCRdb's copy has only in-frame clones and lacks some. The sample has approximately 87,000 clones; approximately 94% are singletons. The material sequenced was T cells isolated from PBMCs. The receptors were gathered from a human donor in good health.

This clone has just one count. The chain is built from TRBV11-2 and TRBJ2-1; the match to TRBD2 covers 12 bases. The junction had 8 bases not matched to a gene; V was cut back by 5 bases and J by 9 bases. From germline, CDR1 is SGHAT and CDR2 FQNNGV. The CDR3 sequence is 15 residues long. The CDR3 nucleotides read TGTGCCAGCAGCGATCTAGCGGGGGGGCTCCGTGAGCAGTTCTTC. Protein product: CASSDLAGGLREQFF.

The chain uses TRBV5-8 and TRBJ1-4, with a possible D match to TRBD1 (6 bases). The germline V gene encodes CDR1 SGHTS and CDR2 YDEGEE. Deletions cut 3 bases from V and 4 bases from J, with 16 bases between. The CDR3 extends over 16 amino acids. The CDR3 nucleotides are TGTGCCAGCAGCTACGGTACAGGGATAATTAATGAAAAACTGTTTTTT. It specifies CASSYGTGIINEKLFF.

The chain combines TRBV4-2 with TRBJ2-7; possible D gene TRBD2, 5 bases. The CDR3 contains 14 residues. V was trimmed by 0 bases and J by 3 bases, leaving 9 bases between them. Germline CDR1 reads LGHNA; CDR2 reads YNFKEQ. The CDR3 reads CASSQERLRYEQYF. The CDR3 DNA reads as TGTGCCAGCAGCCAAGAGCGACTACGCTACGAGCAGTACTTC.

A single count supports this clone. The rearrangement uses TRBV7-9 and TRBJ2-3, with TRBD1 matching over 8 bases. The CDR3 extends over 15 amino acids. The V segment lost 1 base and the J segment 4 bases; nucleotides outside the gene matches: 4. Germline values: CDR1 SEHNR, CDR2 FQNEAQ (reference sequence). In DNA form, the CDR3 reads TGTGCCAGCAGCTTAGGCAGGGGGCGCGCAGATACGCAGTATTTT. It yields the protein CASSLGRGRADTQYF.

The gene calls are TRBV9 and TRBJ2-7; 11 bases are a match to TRBD2. The V segment lost 3 bases and the J segment 2 bases; nucleotides outside the gene matches: 1. Germline CDR1 SGDLS, CDR2 YYNGEE. This CDR3 has 14 residues. The CDR3 protein is CASSASGGTYEQYF. The CDR3 bases are TGTGCCAGCAGCGCTAGCGGGGGGACCTACGAGCAGTACTTC.

This clone was counted once. The chain couples TRBV1 to TRBJ2-7; TRBD1 is the table's D call and was not checked against the DNA. TRBV1 is a listed pseudogene. The CDR3 is 16 amino acids. The CDR3 loop reads CTSSQEDRAESYEQYF. For the CDR3, the DNA is TGCACCAGCAGCCAAGAGGACAGGGCCGAATCCTACGAGCAGTACTTC.

The chain couples TRBV7-6 to TRBJ1-5; possible D gene TRBD1, 5 bases. The ends were cut back, 5 bases at V and 6 bases at J, with 11 bases in the middle. CDR1 and CDR2 from the germline V gene are SGHVS and FNYEAQ. The CDR3 consists of 13 residues. CDR3 sequence reads: CASSPAGFQPQHF. The CDR3, as DNA: TGTGCCAGCAGCCCGGCAGGGTTTCAGCCCCAGCATTTT.

The V gene is TRBV6-5, the J gene TRBJ1-1; 9 nucleotides agree with TRBD1. This CDR3 spans 15 amino acids. Germline CDR1 reads MNHEY; CDR2 reads SVGAGI. Trimming cost V 2 bases and J 5 bases; bases outside gene matches: 6. The CDR3 DNA follows: TGTGCCAGCAGTTACCCCGGACAGGGGAGGACTGAAGCTTTCTTT. Protein: CASSYPGQGRTEAFF.

In this sample, this clone turned up once. The junction does not match germline at one end; this may be a read error. This chain joins TRBV7-8 and TRBJ1-1, with 11 bases identical to TRBD1. Per the germline V gene, CDR1 is SGHVS and CDR2 is FQNEAQ. CDR3 size: 17 residues. DNA for the CDR3: TGTGCCAGCAGCATAGCGGGACAGGGGGTCGTTAGGACTGAAGCTTTCTTT. Translation gives CASSIAGQGVVRTEAFF. Using reference TRBV7-8 and TRBJ1-1 for the parts outside the CDR3, the full variable domain is GAGVSQSPRYKVAKRGQDVALRCDPISGHVSLFWYQQALGQGPEFLTYFQNEAQLDKSGLPSDRFFAERPEGSVSTLKIQRTQQEDSAVYLCASSIAGQGVVRTEAFFGQGTRLTVV.

The chain joins TRBV15 to TRBJ1-1, with D maybe TRBD1 (5 bases). The CDR3 is 15 residues long. Germline V lookup: CDR1 LNHNV, CDR2 YYDKDF (reference sequence). V gave up 0 bases and J gave up 0 bases, with 8 bases separating them. The CDR3 DNA reads TGTGCCACCAGCAGAGATGGGGCGGTGAACACTGAAGCTTTCTTT. Encoded protein: CATSRDGAVNTEAFF.

The chain joins TRBV5-1 to TRBJ2-3; 8 bases map to TRBD2. CDR3 size: 15 residues. Unmatched junction bases numbered 8, after V lost 7 bases and J lost 1 base. Germline V gene data show CDR1 as SGHRS and CDR2 as YFSETQ. The CDR3, as DNA: TGCGCCAGCCTACCCGGGGGGGCAGGCACAGATACGCAGTATTTT. Protein sequence: CASLPGGAGTDTQYF.

The chain uses TRBV27 and TRBJ2-7; TRBD1 aligns across 8 bases. V trimming: 2 bases; J trimming: 4 bases; junction bases outside the gene matches: 7. CDR3 length: 15 residues. CDR1 and CDR2 (germline): MNHEY, SMNVEV (reference sequence). This chain's CDR3 is CASSLGQGAGYEQYF. CDR3 DNA sequence: TGTGCCAGCAGTTTAGGACAGGGAGCCGGATACGAGCAGTACTTC.

J is TRBJ1-4 and V is TRBV18, with unresolved D. The CDR3 runs 15 residues. The germline V and J ends were trimmed by 2 bases and 0 bases, with 7 bases remaining between them. Germline CDR1 KGHSH, CDR2 LQKENI. This chain's CDR3 is CASSPRRATNEKLFF. The CDR3 coding sequence is TGTGCCAGCTCACCAAGGAGGGCAACTAATGAAAAACTGTTTTTT.

The chain combines TRBV11-2 with TRBJ2-2; unclear D gene. CDR1 SGHAT and CDR2 FQNNGV come from the germline V gene. V was clipped by 6 bases and J by 8 bases, with 16 bases between them. CDR3 size: 14 residues. DNA of the CDR3: TGTGCCAGCAGTTCCTTAGCTTCTCCAGGGGAGCTGTTTTTT. It encodes CASSSLASPGELFF.

The CDR3 region has the DNA TGTGCCAGCAGTTACCCCGGGACAGGGAAATGGAATGAGCAGTTCTTC. This gives the protein CASSYPGTGKWNEQFF. The rearrangement uses TRBV6-6 and TRBJ2-1; the match to TRBD1 covers 9 bases. J was trimmed by 7 bases and V by 2 bases; bases with no gene match: 9. The CDR3 runs 16 residues. From germline, CDR1 is MNHNY and CDR2 SVGAGI (reference sequence).

The chain carries TRBV11-2 and TRBJ2-1; 8 nucleotides line up with TRBD1. Germline V CDR1 and CDR2: SGHAT, FQNNGV. This CDR3 contains 17 residues. V trimming: 0 bases; J trimming: 4 bases; junction bases outside the gene matches: 8. CDR3 residues: CASSLDLPGQVYNEQFF. CDR3 coding DNA: TGTGCCAGCAGCTTAGATCTCCCGGGACAGGTATACAATGAGCAGTTCTTC. Full variable domain (remainder filled in from reference TRBV11-2 and TRBJ2-1): EAGVAQSPRYKIIEKRQSVAFWCNPISGHATLYWYQQILGQGPKLLIQFQNNGVVDDSQLPKDRFSAERLKGVDSTLKIQPAKLEDSAVYLCASSLDLPGQVYNEQFFGPGTRLTVL.

The chain combines TRBV19 with TRBJ1-2, with D possibly being TRBD1 (5 bases). The CDR3 loop spans 15 amino acids. Looked up from germline, CDR1 is LNHDA and CDR2 is SQIVND (reference sequence). V lost 2 bases to trimming and J lost 4 bases, with 14 bases between them. CDR3 nucleotide sequence: TGTGCCAGTAGTATAAGGGACCGGAGGGCCTATGGCTACACCTTC. It yields the protein CASSIRDRRAYGYTF. Full variable domain (outside the CDR3, taken from reference TRBV19 and TRBJ1-2): DGGITQSPKYLFRKEGQNVTLSCEQNLNHDAMYWYRQDPGQGLRLIYYSQIVNDFQKGDIAEGYSVSREKKESFPLTVTSAQKNPTAFYLCASSIRDRRAYGYTFGSGTRLTVV.

The chain couples TRBV19 to TRBJ2-5; 8 nucleotides align to TRBD1. V lost 3 bases and J lost 4; bases outside the gene matches: 13. Germline CDR1 and CDR2: LNHDA and SQIVND (reference sequence). The CDR3 runs 17 residues. The DNA for the CDR3 is TGTGCCAGTAGTATGTTTCCCGGGACAGGTAATCGAGAGACCCAGTACTTC. Protein product: CASSMFPGTGNRETQYF.

V and J are TRBV10-2 and TRBJ2-7; 7 bases are a match to TRBD2. Germline V CDR1 and CDR2: WSHSY, SAAADI. The CDR3 extends over 17 amino acids. V lost 1 base to trimming and J lost 0 bases; unmatched junction nucleotides: 9. CDR3 protein: CASSEFARRGNSYEQYF. CDR3 nucleotide sequence: TGCGCCAGCAGTGAGTTTGCTAGGCGGGGGAACTCCTACGAGCAGTACTTC.

The chain links TRBV12-5 to TRBJ1-6, with TRBD1 matching over 10 bases. CDR1 is LGHNT, CDR2 FRNRAP, per germline. The CDR3 is 17 amino acids. With V trimmed by 3 bases and J by 7 bases, 9 bases remained unmatched. The CDR3: CASGFFPEGQGNSPLHF. The CDR3 DNA follows: TGTGCTAGTGGTTTTTTCCCTGAGGGACAGGGGAATTCACCCCTCCACTTT.

The genes are TRBV15 and TRBJ2-7; unclear D gene. Trimming took off 4 bases at V and 3 bases at J, with 13 bases between the two ends. The germline V gene encodes CDR1 LNHNV and CDR2 YYDKDF (reference sequence). The CDR3 extends over 14 amino acids. The CDR3: CATSKNTVDYEQYF. CDR3 bases: TGTGCCACCAGCAAAAATACAGTAGACTACGAGCAGTACTTC.

V gene TRBV7-3 combines with J gene TRBJ1-1; no clear D gene. The germline CDR1 and CDR2 sequences are SGHTA and FQGTGA. The CDR3 runs to 14 residues. V was trimmed by 4 bases and J by 4 bases, leaving 13 bases between them. The DNA for the CDR3 is TGTGCCAGCAGCTACACATTGGGAGGCACTGAAGCTTTCTTT. This sequence encodes CASSYTLGGTEAFF.

This clone showed up just once. The gene calls are TRBV19 and TRBJ2-5; 8 bases match TRBD2. The CDR3 loop spans 14 amino acids. The V gene's germline CDR1 is LNHDA and CDR2 SQIVND (reference sequence). V trimming: 2 bases; J trimming: 3 bases; junction bases outside the gene matches: 2. The CDR3 protein is CASSIRRGEETQYF. CDR3 DNA: TGTGCCAGTAGTATACGGCGGGGGGAAGAGACCCAGTACTTC.

The gene calls are TRBV7-9 and TRBJ2-2, with a weak D call TRBD2 (7 bases). Germline V gene lookup returns CDR1 SEHNR and CDR2 FQNEAQ (reference sequence). Trimming shortened V by 6 bases and J by 0 bases, and 11 bases separated the two germline ends. The CDR3 runs 15 residues. As DNA, the CDR3 is TGTGCCAGCAGAAAGGGGGGGCCGAACACCGGGGAGCTGTTTTTT. This translates into CASRKGGPNTGELFF. Full variable domain (outside the CDR3, taken from reference TRBV7-9 and TRBJ2-2): DTGVSQNPRHKITKRGQNVTFRCDPISEHNRLYWYRQTLGQGPEFLTYFQNEAQLEKSRLLSDRFSAERPKGSFSTLEIQRTEQGDSAMYLCASRKGGPNTGELFFGEGSRLTVL.